This TCR beta chain was captured in a study of regulatory T cells in long-lasting Graves disease. This clonotype was observed at least ten times. Construction of the TCR beta libraries employed iRepertoire HTBI primers in conjunction with Arm-PCR of CDR3 regions. TCRdb itself ran the multiplex PCR reads through MiXCR, one entry per CDR3 protein. The sample carries fewer than 400,000 distinct CDR3 sequences, about 20% recorded once. Time point meaning: persistent/refractory GD, antithyroid drugs over 5 years with positive TRAb. TCR sequences were obtained from RNA taken from PBMCs. The sequence came from a female donor with Graves disease. Specimen: peripheral blood mononuclear cells (PBMCs), collected when the disease was refractory, from a patient treated with antithyroid drugs.

The DNA for the CDR3 is TGTGCCAGCAGCTTAAGGGCGCACAGGCCTGAAGCTTTCTTT. As protein: CASSLRAHRPEAFF. V gene TRBV7-2 combines with J gene TRBJ1-1; D may be TRBD1 (5 bases). The V and J ends lost 2 bases and 6 bases respectively, with 13 bases between them. Germline-derived CDR1 and CDR2 are SGHTA and FQGNSA. The CDR3 covers 14 residues.